These T cell receptor beta chains were read from a single sample in a study of blood T cell repertoires in COVID-19. TCRdb's table, derived via immunoSEQ multiplex PCR, lists solely in-frame clones and lacks some. The sample carries about 350,000 clones, about nine tenths recorded once. The sequencing input was PBMCs or T cells enriched from blood (not recorded which). All receptors derive from a woman aged 25 to 45 who had been exposed to COVID-19. Both conserved end residues are part of each CDR3. D genes are given only for firm matches. Size values are once, few and many counts, or a class for expanded clones, and some rows have none.

cdr3_aa	cdr3_nt	clone_size	v_call	d_call	j_call
CASRRTGDGYTF	TGTGCCAGCAGACGGACAGGGGATGGCTACACCTTC	-	TRBV27	TRBD1	TRBJ1-2
CASSFGQLANYGYTF	TGTGCCAGCAGCTTCGGACAGTTAGCTAACTATGGCTACACCTTC	-	TRBV6-5	-	TRBJ1-2
CASSSRTGGRLETQYF	TGCGCCAGCAGCTCCCGGACAGGGGGCCGTTTGGAGACCCAGTACTTC	-	TRBV5-1	TRBD1	TRBJ2-5
CASSTRQAEGKNIQYF	TGTGCCAGTAGTACCCGACAGGCTGAAGGCAAAAACATTCAGTACTTC	-	TRBV19	-	TRBJ2-4
CASSQGPGQGPNQPQHF	TGCGCCAGCAGCCAGGGCCCGGGACAGGGGCCCAATCAGCCCCAGCATTTT	-	TRBV5-1	TRBD1	TRBJ1-5
CATSDFYKNTGELFF	TGTGCCACCAGTGATTTTTACAAGAACACCGGGGAGCTGTTTTTT	few	TRBV24-1	-	TRBJ2-2
CASSQPGQNYGYTF	TGCGCCAGCAGCCAACCCGGACAGAACTATGGCTACACCTTC	-	TRBV5-1	-	TRBJ1-2
CASSKQGRGYGYTF	TGTGCCAGTAGTAAACAGGGTCGGGGCTATGGCTACACCTTC	-	TRBV19	-	TRBJ1-2
CASSYLGGSDRELFF	TGTGCCAGCAGTTACCTCGGAGGGTCCGACAGGGAACTGTTTTTT	-	TRBV28	TRBD1	TRBJ1-4
CASSWTGGDNYGYTF	TGTGCCAGCAGCTGGACAGGGGGCGATAACTATGGCTACACCTTC	-	TRBV9	TRBD1	TRBJ1-2
CASRGVGELFF	TGTGCCAGCAGGGGCGTCGGGGAGCTGTTTTTT	-	TRBV9	-	TRBJ2-2
CASSSPPGGGLYGYTF	TGTGCCAGCAGTTCACCGCCCGGGGGGGGCCTCTATGGCTACACCTTC	few	TRBV28	-	TRBJ1-2
CASSYTGTYEQYF	TGTGCCAGCAGTTATACAGGTACCTACGAGCAGTACTTC	-	TRBV6-5	-	TRBJ2-7
CASSQPRSGKYNEQFF	TGTGCCAGCAGCCAACCCCGTAGCGGGAAATACAATGAGCAGTTCTTC	-	TRBV14	TRBD2	TRBJ2-1
CASSPGIGYGYTF	TGTGCCAGCAGCCCCGGGATCGGCTATGGCTACACCTTC	-	TRBV12-3/TRBV12-4	-	TRBJ1-2
CASSPRGDEQYF	TGTGCCAGCAGTCCCAGGGGGGACGAGCAGTACTTC	-	TRBV27	-	TRBJ2-7
CASSKRDRALPNSGNTIYF	TGTGCCAGCAGCAAAAGGGACAGGGCTCTCCCCAACTCTGGAAACACCATATATTTT	-	TRBV21-1	-	TRBJ1-3
CSVDRRPATEAFF	TGCAGCGTTGACCGGCGGCCAGCCACTGAAGCTTTCTTT	-	TRBV29-1	-	TRBJ1-1
CAREFPGFLYEQYF	TGCGCCAGGGAGTTCCCAGGGTTCCTCTACGAGCAGTACTTC	-	TRBV10-1	-	TRBJ2-7
CASSLNWGERQFF	TGTGCCAGCAGCCTCAACTGGGGGGAGAGGCAGTTCTTC	-	TRBV7-3	-	TRBJ2-1
CASSQDRSDRGIYGYTF	TGTGCCAGCAGCCAAGATAGGAGCGACAGGGGAATCTATGGCTACACCTTC	-	TRBV3-1/TRBV3-2	TRBD1	TRBJ1-2
CASSPGQGDPKGDEQFF	TGTGCCAGCTCACCGGGACAGGGTGACCCTAAAGGGGATGAGCAGTTCTTC	-	TRBV18	TRBD1	TRBJ2-1
CASIRPGLVMNEQFF	TGTGCCAGTATCCGTCCGGGACTAGTAATGAATGAGCAGTTCTTC	-	TRBV28	TRBD2	TRBJ2-1
CAWSLDGTGDGYTF	TGTGCCTGGAGCCTGGACGGGACAGGGGATGGCTACACCTTC	-	TRBV30	TRBD1	TRBJ1-2
CATSARGGASGYTF	TGTGCCACCAGTGCTCGGGGGGGTGCGAGTGGCTACACCTTC	-	TRBV24-1	-	TRBJ1-2
CASSRGTSGTSTDTQYF	TGCGCCAGCAGCCGGGGGACTAGCGGGACTAGCACAGATACGCAGTATTTT	-	TRBV4-1	TRBD2	TRBJ2-3
CASSTGGAGANVLTF	TGTGCCAGTTCCACAGGGGGCGCGGGGGCCAACGTCCTGACTTTC	-	TRBV19	TRBD1	TRBJ2-6
CASSLGRQGFDEKLFF	TGCGCCAGCAGCTTGGGTAGGCAGGGGTTTGATGAAAAACTGTTTTTT	few	TRBV5-1	-	TRBJ1-4
CASSVDSMNTEAFF	TGTGCCAGCAGCGTAGACAGCATGAACACTGAAGCTTTCTTT	-	TRBV9	-	TRBJ1-1
CASSVMGGGTTEAFF	TGTGCCAGCAGTGTTATGGGTGGCGGGACTACTGAAGCTTTCTTT	-	TRBV2	-	TRBJ1-1
CASSSGTSGKHYEQYF	TGCGCCAGCAGCTCGGGGACTAGCGGGAAACATTACGAGCAGTACTTC	-	TRBV5-1	TRBD2	TRBJ2-7
CASSDLIPGTSIYEQYF	TGCGCCAGCAGCGATCTGATTCCCGGGACTAGTATCTACGAGCAGTACTTC	-	TRBV5-1	TRBD2	TRBJ2-7
CAIGGGISGTGNYEQYF	TGTGCCATCGGGGGGGGGATTAGCGGGACAGGGAACTACGAGCAGTACTTC	-	TRBV10-3	-	TRBJ2-7
CASSKVSYEQYF	TGTGCCAGCAGCAAAGTTAGCTACGAGCAGTACTTC	-	TRBV21-1	-	TRBJ2-7
CASSPRQGGRTDTQYF	TGCGCCAGCAGCCCCCGTCAGGGGGGACGCACAGATACGCAGTATTTT	-	TRBV5-1	-	TRBJ2-3
CASSAGGLQPQHF	TGTGCCAGCAGTGCTGGGGGACTTCAGCCCCAGCATTTT	-	TRBV2	-	TRBJ1-5
CASSWTTGLSGNTIYF	TGTGCCAGCAGCTGGACGACAGGTCTCTCTGGAAACACCATATATTTT	-	TRBV5-4	-	TRBJ1-3
CSVLKGAGAADTQYF	TGCAGCGTCCTCAAGGGTGCGGGAGCGGCAGATACGCAGTATTTT	-	TRBV29-1	TRBD2	TRBJ2-3
CASSPWGHPSSGNTIYF	TGTGCCAGCAGCCCTTGGGGGCATCCAAGCTCTGGAAACACCATATATTTT	-	TRBV11-3	-	TRBJ1-3
CSVVEDRGLYEQYF	TGCAGCGTTGTAGAAGACAGGGGTCTGTACGAGCAGTACTTC	once	TRBV29-1	TRBD1	TRBJ2-7
CASGFSMGSEQYF	TGTGCTAGTGGTTTTTCGATGGGCAGCGAGCAGTACTTC	-	TRBV12-5	-	TRBJ2-7
CASSLLAGGIREQYF	TGTGCCAGCAGTTTATTAGCGGGAGGTATCCGCGAGCAGTACTTC	-	TRBV28	TRBD2	TRBJ2-7
CASSPVRETQYF	TGTGCCAGCAGTCCAGTCAGAGAGACCCAGTACTTC	-	TRBV12-3/TRBV12-4	-	TRBJ2-5
CASSLWDRYNYGYTF	TGTGCCAGCAGTTTATGGGACAGATATAACTATGGCTACACCTTC	-	TRBV28	-	TRBJ1-2
CATSDSQGWNTEAFF	TGTGCCACCAGTGATAGTCAGGGGTGGAACACTGAAGCTTTCTTT	-	TRBV24-1	-	TRBJ1-1
CASSENRRTDYGYTF	TGTGCCAGCAGTGAAAATCGGAGGACAGACTATGGCTACACCTTC	-	TRBV6-1	-	TRBJ1-2